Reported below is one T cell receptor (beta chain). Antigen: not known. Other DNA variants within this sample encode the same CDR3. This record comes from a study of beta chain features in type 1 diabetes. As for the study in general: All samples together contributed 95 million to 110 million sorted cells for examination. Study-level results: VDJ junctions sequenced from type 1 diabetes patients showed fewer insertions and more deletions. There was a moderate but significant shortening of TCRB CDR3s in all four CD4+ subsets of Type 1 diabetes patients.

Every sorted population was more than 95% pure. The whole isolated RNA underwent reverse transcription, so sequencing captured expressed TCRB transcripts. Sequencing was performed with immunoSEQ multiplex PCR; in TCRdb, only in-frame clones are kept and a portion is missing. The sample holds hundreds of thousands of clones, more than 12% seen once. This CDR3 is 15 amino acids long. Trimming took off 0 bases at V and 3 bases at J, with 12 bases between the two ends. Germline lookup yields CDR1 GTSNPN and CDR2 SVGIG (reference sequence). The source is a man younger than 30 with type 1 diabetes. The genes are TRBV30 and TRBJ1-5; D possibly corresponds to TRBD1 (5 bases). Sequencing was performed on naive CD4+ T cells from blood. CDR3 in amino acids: CAWSVRGASNQPQHF. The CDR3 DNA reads TGTGCCTGGAGTGTCCGCGGGGCCTCCAATCAGCCCCAGCATTTT.